This T cell receptor beta chain was retrieved from a study of Tregs in tolerant kidney transplant recipients. The nonmyeloablative bone marrow transplants came from related graft donors, with transient mixed chimerism. Using immunoSEQ multiplex PCR, the repertoire was profiled, and TCRdb retains in-frame clones only, with some absent. This sample has 80,000 or so clones, with about 91% found just once. Trimming at V came to 1 base and at J to 8 bases, leaving 6 bases not matched to a gene. Germline-derived CDR1 and CDR2 are SGHTA and FQGNSA. The CDR3 extends over 14 amino acids. This sequence was found in a human patient who received a combined kidney and bone marrow transplant. Some T cells may originate from the graft donor. This sequence joins TRBV7-2 and TRBJ1-2; 8 bases agree with TRBD1. Material: CD4+ T cells from blood (PBMCs), obtained 24 months after the transplant. The CDR3 DNA is TGTGCCAGCAGCTTAGTCAACAGGGGGGGAGGCTACACCTTC. This sequence encodes CASSLVNRGGGYTF.